This T cell receptor (beta chain) is drawn from a study of graft-versus-host responses after intestinal transplantation. On the study more broadly: Every transplant recipient was induced with anti-thymocyte globulin, then maintained on tacrolimus and steroids for approximately three years.

This CDR3 region has 15 residues. Germline assignment: CDR1 MNHEY and CDR2 SMNVEV (reference sequence). V shed 3 bases and J 3 bases; nucleotides not matched to a gene: 5. Worth noting for this clone: What it binds is not known.

Study results and limitations: GvH clones were found in recipient marrow; some appeared first in ileum or blood.

Assay used: immunoSEQ multiplex PCR; TCRdb lists only in-frame clones, some missing. The table lists about 46,000 clones, 90% to 95% of them singletons. This chain links TRBV27 with TRBJ2-1, with 7 bases fitting TRBD2. The clonotype comes from a human patient who received an intestinal transplant, so some T cells may come from the graft donor. This specimen consisted of PBMCs, obtained about 790 days after a first intestinal transplant, on the day of a second. This CDR3 is CASSFGLGRYNEQFF. The CDR3 nucleotides read TGTGCCAGCAGTTTCGGACTAGGACGCTACAATGAGCAGTTCTTC.